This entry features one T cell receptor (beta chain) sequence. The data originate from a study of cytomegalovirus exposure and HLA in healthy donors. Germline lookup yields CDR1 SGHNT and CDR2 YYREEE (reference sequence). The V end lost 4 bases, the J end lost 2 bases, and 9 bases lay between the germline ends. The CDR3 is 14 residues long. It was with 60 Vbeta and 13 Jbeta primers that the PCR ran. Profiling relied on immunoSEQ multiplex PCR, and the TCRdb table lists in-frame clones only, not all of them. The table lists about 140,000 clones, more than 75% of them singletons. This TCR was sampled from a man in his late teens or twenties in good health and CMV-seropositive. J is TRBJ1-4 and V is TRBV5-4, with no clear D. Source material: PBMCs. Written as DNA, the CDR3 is TGTGCCAGCAGCGGAGCGGGGACTAATGAAAAACTGTTTTTT. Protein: CASSGAGTNEKLFF.